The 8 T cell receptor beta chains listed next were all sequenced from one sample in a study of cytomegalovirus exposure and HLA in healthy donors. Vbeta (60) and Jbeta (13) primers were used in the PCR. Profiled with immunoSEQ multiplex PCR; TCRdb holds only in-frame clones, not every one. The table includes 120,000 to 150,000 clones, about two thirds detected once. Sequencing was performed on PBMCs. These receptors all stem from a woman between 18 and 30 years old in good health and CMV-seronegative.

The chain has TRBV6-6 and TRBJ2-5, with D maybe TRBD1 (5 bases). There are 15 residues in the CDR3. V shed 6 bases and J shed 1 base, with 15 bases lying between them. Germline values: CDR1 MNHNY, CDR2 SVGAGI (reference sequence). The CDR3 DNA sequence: TGTGCCAGCAGCCGCTCTTTGGGGCCCCAAGAGACCCAGTACTTC. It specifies CASSRSLGPQETQYF.

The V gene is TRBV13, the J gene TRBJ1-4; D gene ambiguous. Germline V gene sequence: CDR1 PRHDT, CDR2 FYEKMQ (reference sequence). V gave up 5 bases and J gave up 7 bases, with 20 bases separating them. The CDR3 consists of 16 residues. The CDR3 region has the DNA TGTGCCAGCAGCCTTTCTAGGAACCCCCGTGGTGAAAAACTGTTTTTT. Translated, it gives CASSLSRNPRGEKLFF.

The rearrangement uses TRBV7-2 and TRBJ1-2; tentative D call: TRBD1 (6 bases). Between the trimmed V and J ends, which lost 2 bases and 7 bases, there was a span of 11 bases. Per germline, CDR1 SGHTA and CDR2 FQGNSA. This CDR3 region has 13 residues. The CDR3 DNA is TGTGCCAGCAGCTTACCGCAAGGGGGTGGCTACACCTTC. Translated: CASSLPQGGGYTF.

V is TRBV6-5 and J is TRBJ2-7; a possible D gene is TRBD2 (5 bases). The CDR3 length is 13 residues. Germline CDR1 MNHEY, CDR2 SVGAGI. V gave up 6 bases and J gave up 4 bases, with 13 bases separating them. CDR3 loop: CASSRGVGYEQYV. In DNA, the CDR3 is TGTGCCAGCAGCCGGGGAGTTGGGTACGAGCAGTACGTC.

The CDR3 nucleotides are TGTGCCAGCAGCGTATCCAACACACCATTCTACGAGCAGTACTTC. Translated: CASSVSNTPFYEQYF. The chain combines TRBV9 with TRBJ2-7; D gene unclear. Trimming removed 1 base at V and 3 bases at J, with 14 bases between. CDR1 is SGDLS and CDR2 is YYNGEE in the germline V gene. The CDR3 spans 15 residues.

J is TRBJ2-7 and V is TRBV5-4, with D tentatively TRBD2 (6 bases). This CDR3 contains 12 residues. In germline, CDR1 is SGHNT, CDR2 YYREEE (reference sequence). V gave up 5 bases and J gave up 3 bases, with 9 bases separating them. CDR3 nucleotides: TGTGCCAGCAGTCGGGACTTCTACGAGCAGTACTTC. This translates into CASSRDFYEQYF.

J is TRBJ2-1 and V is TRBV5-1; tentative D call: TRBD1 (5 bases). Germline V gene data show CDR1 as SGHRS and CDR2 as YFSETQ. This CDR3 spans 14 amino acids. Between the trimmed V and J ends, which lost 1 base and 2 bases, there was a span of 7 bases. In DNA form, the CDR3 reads TGCGCCAGCAGCTTGACAGGCCCCTACAATGAGCAGTTCTTC. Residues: CASSLTGPYNEQFF.

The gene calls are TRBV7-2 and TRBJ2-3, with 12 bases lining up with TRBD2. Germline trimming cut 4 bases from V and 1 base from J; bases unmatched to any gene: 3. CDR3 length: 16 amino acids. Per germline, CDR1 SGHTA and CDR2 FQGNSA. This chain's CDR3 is CASSSRTSGGTDTQYF. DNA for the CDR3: TGTGCCAGCAGCTCCCGGACTAGCGGGGGCACAGATACGCAGTATTTT.